This TCR beta chain is from a study of T cell responses to AZD1222 COVID-19 vaccine. This CDR3 has 15 residues. CDR1 is LGHNA, CDR2 YSLEER, per germline. The V gene lost 0 bases and the J gene lost 5 bases, with 11 bases spanning the gap. Produced via immunoSEQ multiplex PCR; TCRdb's table is partial and in-frame only. Of more than 95,000 clones in the sample, around 90% are singletons; the top ten hold roughly 4.2%. Sequenced here: peripheral blood, sampled on day 0 of AZD1222 vaccination. The V and J genes are TRBV4-3 and TRBJ2-1; a weak D match, TRBD1 (5 bases). The TCR originated in an adult in good health. CDR3 residues: CASSQDPGPDNEQFF. The CDR3 bases are TGCGCCAGCAGCCAAGATCCAGGGCCCGACAATGAGCAGTTCTTC.